These 21 T cell receptor beta chains were sequenced from one sample in a study of tumor-infiltrating lymphocytes in primary liver carcinoma. The authors made TCR beta cDNA from roughly 480 ng total RNA with a constant-region primer. Construction of TCR beta libraries relied on three successive nested multiplex PCR rounds employing slightly modified ARM-PCR. Use of TRBV1-TRBV30 forward primers with a C-beta reverse primer characterized the first two PCR rounds, which lasted about 9 cycles each. A single record per CDR3 protein comes from TCRdb applying MiXCR to the multiplex PCR reads. This sample has 100,000 to 120,000 distinct CDR3 sequences, with 82% found just once. Taking about 18-31 mg of unsorted bulk tissue, the authors co-extracted RNA and DNA. Specimen: liver tumor tissue from sampling region 3. Specified subset: tumor region T3, left-lateral pole. These receptors originate from a man aged 35-49 years with primary liver carcinoma and hepatitis B virus infection.

This clonotype showed up just once. Compared with germline, one end of the junction differs, possibly owing to a read error. The genes are TRBV4-3 and TRBJ2-5, with D possibly matching TRBD2 (7 bases). CDR1 is LGHNA, CDR2 YSLEER, per germline. CDR3 length equals 18 residues. The CDR3 bases are TGCACCAGCAGCCAAGACCTGATTGGCGGGGGCTCGCAAGAGACCCAGTATTTC. This encodes CTSSQDLIGGGSQETQYF.

With regard to this clonotype: At one of its ends the junction is not consistent with the germline gene, which may arise from a read error. The CDR3, as DNA: TGTGTCAGCCGCCTAAAAGGGGGACTGACTAATCAGCCTCAGCATTTT. It encodes CVSRLKGGLTNQPQHF. The V gene is TRBV11-2, the J gene TRBJ1-5; perhaps TRBD1 as D (6 bases). This CDR3 comprises 16 residues. Germline CDR1 SGHAT, CDR2 FQNNGV.

This clonotype is medium-sized. CDR3 region: CASSYGLATEQYF. The CDR3, as DNA: TGTGCCAGCAGTTACGGACTAGCAACCGAGCAGTACTTC. V gene TRBV6-2 or TRBV6-3 combines with J gene TRBJ2-7; 8 nucleotides agree with TRBD2. Germline V gives CDR1 MNHEY, CDR2 SVGEGT. The CDR3 spans 13 residues. The junction had 3 bases not matched to a gene; V was cut back by 2 bases and J by 6 bases.

The chain is built from TRBV6-1 and TRBJ1-1, with 7 nucleotides matching TRBD1. Germline V gene lookup returns CDR1 MNHNS and CDR2 SASEGT. V was clipped by 10 bases and J by 7 bases; unmatched bases: 12. CDR3 length: 13 residues. This CDR3 is CAITGVFDSEAFF. The CDR3 nucleotides read TGTGCCATCACAGGGGTCTTTGACAGTGAAGCTTTCTTT.

About this clonotype: An end of the junction differs from the germline gene, which may be a read error. V is TRBV11-2 and J is TRBJ1-1; D is uncertain. This CDR3 contains 15 residues. The germline CDR1 and CDR2 sequences are SGHAT and FQNNGV. CDR3 in DNA: TGTGTCAGCAGCTTTGTACAGACATTAAACACTGAAGTTTTCTTT. Translated: CVSSFVQTLNTEVFF. Drawing the rest from reference TRBV11-2 and TRBJ1-1, the complete variable domain is EAGVAQSPRYKIIEKRQSVAFWCNPISGHATLYWYQQILGQGPKLLIQFQNNGVVDDSQLPKDRFSAERLKGVDSTLKIQPAKLEDSAVYLCVSSFVQTLNTEVFFGQGTRLTVV.

With respect to this clonotype: The junction departs from germline at one end; a sequencing error may be responsible. The chain recombines TRBV12-3 or TRBV12-4 with TRBJ2-2; 9 bases map to TRBD1. This CDR3 is 16 amino acids long. Here the CDR3 DNA reads TGTACCAGCAGCCTCGGGACAGGGAGGTTGTTCGGGGAGCTCTTTTTT. It is translated as CTSSLGTGRLFGELFF.

Of note for this clonotype: An end of the junction does not agree with germline; a read error may underlie this. The chain combines TRBV12-3 or TRBV12-4 with TRBJ2-1; D possibly corresponds to TRBD1 (6 bases). The CDR3 spans 14 residues. The CDR3 protein is CANSLRQGLNEQFF. The DNA for the CDR3 is TGTGCCAACAGTTTACGGCAGGGGCTTAATGAGCAGTTCTTC.

In this sample, this clonotype turned up many times. The chain links TRBV28 to TRBJ2-3; unclear D gene. Germline-derived CDR1 and CDR2 are MDHEN and SYDVKM. CDR3 length: 16 amino acids. Trimming took 6 bases from V and 0 from J, leaving 16 bases between them. Here the CDR3 DNA reads TGTGCCAGCAGCCCCCTTTTGGGGATTAGCACAGATACGCAGTATTTT. This translates into CASSPLLGISTDTQYF.

Regarding this clonotype: At one of its ends the junction is not consistent with the germline gene, which may arise from a read error. The CDR3 coding sequence is TGCGCCAACAGTGGCCTGGGAAGGAATGAGCAGTTCTTC. Amino acids: CANSGLGRNEQFF. The rearrangement uses TRBV10-1 and TRBJ2-1, with D unresolved. CDR1 is WNHNN, CDR2 SYGVQD, per germline (reference sequence). The CDR3 loop spans 13 amino acids.

This clonotype is a singleton in its sample. The final CDR3 position lacks the conserved phenylalanine or tryptophan, pointing to a likely read error. This rearrangement joins TRBV11-2 to TRBJ2-7; no firm D call. Germline CDR1 reads SGHAT; CDR2 reads FQNNGV. The CDR3 totals 13 residues. The V and J ends lost 2 bases and 8 bases respectively, with 13 bases between them. CDR3 region: CASSLSVRIQQYI. DNA of the CDR3: TGTGCCAGCAGCTTAAGTGTGCGGATCCAGCAGTACATC.

Details on this clonotype: An end of the junction differs from the germline gene, which may be a read error. The rearrangement joins TRBV28 to TRBJ1-2; D is undetermined. The germline V gene encodes CDR1 MDHEN and CDR2 SYDVKM. This CDR3 spans 13 amino acids. This chain's CDR3 is CASSLVTDCGYTF. CDR3 DNA sequence: TGTGCCAGTAGTTTGGTCACAGACTGTGGCTACACCTTC.

The chain has TRBV6-1 and TRBJ2-7; D is undetermined. Trimming took off 8 bases at V and 2 bases at J, with 7 bases between the two ends. This CDR3 is built from 11 residues. The germline V gene encodes CDR1 MNHNS and CDR2 SASEGT. CDR3 DNA: TGTGCCAGCGGCGGACCCTACGAGCAGTACTTC. Translated: CASGGPYEQYF.

About this clonotype itself: A junction end diverges from the germline sequence, so it may reflect a read error. The chain is built from TRBV30 and TRBJ1-5; D might be TRBD1 (5 bases). This CDR3 has 15 amino acids. From germline, CDR1 is GTSNPN and CDR2 SVGIG (reference sequence). The CDR3 loop is CPWSVPGHSNQAQQF. CDR3 sequence (DNA): TGTCCCTGGAGTGTACCTGGACATAGCAATCAGGCCCAGCAATTT.

This clonotype has a count of ten or more. The genes are TRBV5-1 and TRBJ2-7; unclear D gene. The CDR3 sequence is 15 residues long. The V gene lost 6 bases and the J gene lost 4 bases, with 20 bases spanning the gap. The germline CDR1 and CDR2 sequences are SGHRS and YFSETQ. The CDR3 protein is CASTQSPSAEYEQYF. CDR3 nucleotides: TGCGCCAGCACCCAGTCTCCTAGTGCCGAATACGAGCAGTACTTC.

A word on this clonotype: As the CDR3 is not closed by the conserved phenylalanine or tryptophan, this likely results from a read error. This CDR3 is CASSSSLDSSYDYTL. CDR3 nucleotide sequence: TGTGCCAGCAGCTCAAGCCTGGACAGCTCGTATGACTACACCTTG. The chain is built from TRBV11-2 and TRBJ1-2; perhaps TRBD1 as D (6 bases). Looked up from germline, CDR1 is SGHAT and CDR2 is FQNNGV. This CDR3 is 15 amino acids long.

The chain joins TRBV27 to TRBJ2-1, with 9 positions matching TRBD2. The V gene end was trimmed by 1 base and the J gene end by 1 base; junction bases not matched to a gene: 8. Germline CDR1 is MNHEY and CDR2 is SMNVEV (reference sequence). CDR3 length: 18 residues. CDR3: CASSLFGSSGMSYNEQFF. The CDR3 bases are TGTGCCAGCAGTTTATTCGGATCTAGCGGGATGTCCTACAATGAGCAGTTCTTC.

With regard to this clonotype: The conserved phenylalanine or tryptophan is not found at the CDR3 terminus, so this likely reflects a read error. This chain uses TRBV5-4 with TRBJ2-3; weak D call: TRBD2 (6 bases). The CDR3 covers 16 residues. Trimming removed 0 bases from V and 7 bases from J, with 18 bases in between. Germline V gene data show CDR1 as SGHNT and CDR2 as YYREEE (reference sequence). The CDR3 reads CASSLGLEGVSYTQYL. DNA of the CDR3: TGTGCCAGCAGCTTGGGACTAGAGGGAGTGTCATATACGCAGTATCTT.

Points on this clonotype: A read error may explain this, as a much larger clone is one base away. J is TRBJ2-2 and V is TRBV7-9, with 10 bases lining up with TRBD2. Germline V gene data show CDR1 as SEHNR and CDR2 as FQNEAQ (reference sequence). J lost 4 bases, V lost 10 bases, and 6 bases had no gene match. The CDR3 runs 14 residues. CDR3 bases: TGTGCCATCAGGCTAGCGGGAGTCACCGGGGAGCTGTTTTTT. This translates into CAIRLAGVTGELFF.

This clonotype showed up just once. It is likely a read error, because the conserved phenylalanine at the end of the CDR3 is missing. This chain uses TRBV11-2 with TRBJ2-1; D is unclear. CDR3 length: 13 residues. Germline-derived CDR1 and CDR2 are SGHAT and FQNNGV. CDR3 residues: CASSSELYNEQFL. For the CDR3, the DNA is TGTGCCAGTAGCTCAGAATTATATAATGAGCAGTTCCTC.

Concerning this clonotype itself: One end of the junction varies from germline; a read error may be responsible. The genes are TRBV12-3 or TRBV12-4 and TRBJ2-5; 8 bases are shared with TRBD2. The CDR3 loop spans 12 amino acids. CDR3 protein: CASNLAGETQYF. As DNA, the CDR3 is TGTGCCAGCAATTTAGCGGGGGAGACCCAGTACTTC.

Remarks on this clonotype: Because the CDR3 is missing its conserved closing phenylalanine or tryptophan, this is likely a read error. No DNA is shown, since the ends of the CDR3 on it are uncertain; the CDR3 is the one TCRdb lists. This chain's CDR3 is CASSQDRGAGDEQYS. J is TRBJ2-7 and V is TRBV4-3; the table's D call TRBD1 went unverified against the DNA. The CDR3 length is 15 residues, termini included. From germline, CDR1 is LGHNA and CDR2 YSLEER.